This is a list of T cell receptor beta chains from one sample in a study of blood T cell repertoires in COVID-19. Using immunoSEQ multiplex PCR, the repertoire was profiled, and TCRdb retains in-frame clones only, with some absent. The profile shows under 300,000 clones, 83% of them singletons. Sequenced input: peripheral blood. Receptors were obtained from a woman aged 50 to 60 who had recovered from COVID-19. Each CDR3 is given with its conserved first and last residue. D genes are given only for firm matches. Size values are once, few and many counts, or a class for expanded clones, and some rows have none.

>TRBV5-4|.|.|TRBJ2-2
CASSPARLGAGTGELFF
TGTGCCAGCAGCCCCGCGAGGTTGGGGGCTGGCACCGGGGAGCTGTTTTTT
>TRBV18|.|TRBD1|TRBJ2-4
CASSPQGADIQYF
TGTGCCAGCTCACCACAGGGGGCGGACATTCAGTACTTC
>TRBV28|few|.|TRBJ1-1
CASSFPGTYGEAFF
TGTGCCAGCAGTTTCCCAGGGACTTACGGGGAGGCTTTCTTT
>TRBV7-6|.|.|TRBJ1-3
CASSLQAGSGNTIYF
TGTGCCAGCAGCTTACAGGCGGGATCTGGAAACACCATATATTTT
>TRBV4-3|.|TRBD2|TRBJ2-3
CASSPRTSGGKDTQYF
TGCGCCAGCAGCCCCCGGACTAGCGGGGGGAAAGATACGCAGTATTTT
>TRBV5-8|.|.|TRBJ1-4
CASSPYRAPANEKLFF
TGTGCCAGCAGCCCTTACAGGGCCCCGGCTAATGAAAAACTGTTTTTT
>TRBV7-8|.|.|TRBJ2-7
CASMALWVLSGPQYF
TGTGCCAGCATGGCATTATGGGTGTTAAGCGGCCCGCAGTACTTC
>TRBV11-2|.|TRBD1|TRBJ1-1
CASSFPPTGNTEAFF
TGTGCCAGCAGCTTTCCTCCGACAGGGAATACTGAAGCTTTCTTT
>TRBV19|.|TRBD1|TRBJ1-5
CASSVSGQTVLNQPQHF
TGTGCCAGTAGTGTCTCGGGACAGACAGTACTCAATCAGCCCCAGCATTTT
>TRBV30|.|.|TRBJ1-4
CAWWPGGIREKLFF
TGTGCCTGGTGGCCGGGGGGAATCCGTGAAAAACTGTTTTTT
>TRBV6-5|.|.|TRBJ1-1
CASSFQMNTEAFF
TGTGCCAGCAGTTTTCAGATGAACACTGAAGCTTTCTTT
>TRBV5-1|.|.|TRBJ2-3
CASSLVVRDTQYF
TGCGCCAGCAGCTTGGTGGTGAGGGATACGCAGTATTTT
>TRBV4-2|many|.|TRBJ1-6
CASRGDLNSPLHF
TGTGCCAGCAGAGGAGACTTAAATTCACCCCTCCACTTT
>TRBV7-3|.|TRBD1|TRBJ2-4
CASSPHGTGVAKNIQYF
TGTGCCAGCAGCCCCCATGGGACAGGGGTAGCCAAAAACATTCAGTACTTC
>TRBV15|.|.|TRBJ1-1
CATSQRRNTEAFF
TGTGCCACCAGCCAGCGACGGAACACTGAAGCTTTCTTT
>TRBV5-6|.|.|TRBJ1-3
CASSLSGDGNTIYF
TGTGCCAGCAGCTTGAGCGGGGACGGAAACACCATATATTTT
>TRBV18|once|TRBD1|TRBJ2-1
CASSPLGTGNEQFF
TGTGCCAGCTCTCCTCTGGGGACAGGGAATGAGCAGTTCTTC
>TRBV29-1|few|.|TRBJ2-5
CSVEPSGQETQYF
TGCAGCGTCGAGCCGTCAGGGCAAGAGACCCAGTACTTC
>TRBV27|.|.|TRBJ2-7
CASSLVSSYEQYF
TGTGCCAGCAGTTTAGTCAGTTCCTACGAGCAGTACTTC
>TRBV6-2/TRBV6-3|.|.|TRBJ2-2
CASSSGSTRATGELFF
TGTGCCAGCAGTTCAGGTTCGACTAGAGCCACCGGGGAGCTGTTTTTT
>TRBV7-2|.|.|TRBJ2-7
CASSSSTGLSYEQYF
TGTGCCAGCAGCTCTTCAACAGGGCTAAGTTACGAGCAGTACTTC
>TRBV12-3/TRBV12-4|once|.|TRBJ1-3
CASSFHGNTIYF
TGTGCCAGCAGTTTCCATGGAAACACCATATATTTT
>TRBV5-4|.|TRBD2|TRBJ2-7
CASSFGPPGDYYEQYF
TGTGCCAGCAGCTTTGGGCCTCCCGGGGACTACTACGAGCAGTACTTC
>TRBV25-1|.|TRBD1|TRBJ2-3
CASSDLDRGADTQYF
TGTGCCAGCAGTGACTTGGACAGGGGAGCAGATACGCAGTATTTT
>TRBV15|few|TRBD1|TRBJ1-1
CATSRAQGAGNTEAFF
TGTGCCACCAGCAGAGCACAGGGGGCAGGAAACACTGAAGCTTTCTTT
>TRBV5-8|.|TRBD1|TRBJ1-1
CASSIRSGTGNTEAFF
TGTGCCAGCAGCATACGATCCGGGACAGGGAACACTGAAGCTTTCTTT
>TRBV2|.|TRBD1|TRBJ2-3
CASRDRTGAYADTQYF
TGTGCCAGCAGGGACCGGACAGGGGCATATGCAGATACGCAGTATTTT
>TRBV4-3|.|TRBD2|TRBJ2-1
CASSQGLAGGLNEQFF
TGCGCCAGCAGCCAGGGACTAGCGGGAGGTCTAAATGAGCAGTTCTTC
>TRBV15|.|.|TRBJ1-2
CATSRGTGTTRSSTF
TGTGCCACCAGCAGGGGAACCGGGACTACGAGGAGTTCCACCTTC
>TRBV5-1|.|.|TRBJ1-6
CASSFTQGSPLHF
TGCGCCAGCAGCTTTACACAGGGTTCACCCCTCCACTTT
>TRBV7-2|.|TRBD1|TRBJ1-1
CASSRGQGRIGGTEAFF
TGTGCCAGCAGCCGCGGACAGGGGCGTATAGGCGGAACTGAAGCTTTCTTT
>TRBV18|.|.|TRBJ2-2
CASSHTTQNTGELFF
TGTGCCAGCTCACATACGACACAGAACACCGGGGAGCTGTTTTTT
>TRBV5-1|.|.|TRBJ2-7
CASWQGPSSSYEQYF
TGCGCCAGCTGGCAGGGTCCGTCGAGCTCCTACGAGCAGTACTTC
>TRBV5-5|once|TRBD1|TRBJ2-5
CASSSLQGAQETQYF
TGTGCCAGCAGCTCCCTCCAGGGGGCGCAGGAGACCCAGTACTTC
>TRBV24-1|.|TRBD1|TRBJ2-1
CATSDLWGQDEQFF
TGTGCCACCAGTGATTTGTGGGGACAGGATGAGCAGTTCTTC
>TRBV6-2/TRBV6-3|.|.|TRBJ2-7
CASSYMASRFYEQYF
TGTGCCAGCAGTTACATGGCTAGTCGATTCTACGAGCAGTACTTC
>TRBV5-4|.|TRBD2|TRBJ2-3
CASSIRTSGRTDTQYF
TGTGCCAGCAGCATCCGGACTAGCGGGAGAACAGATACGCAGTATTTT
>TRBV7-2|.|.|TRBJ1-5
CASSLAAVNQPQHF
TGTGCCAGCAGCTTAGCGGCAGTCAATCAGCCCCAGCATTTT
>TRBV23-1|many|.|TRBJ1-5
CASSLRAAFRKPQHF
TGCGCCAGCAGTCTGAGGGCGGCCTTTAGGAAGCCCCAGCATTTT
>TRBV19|.|.|TRBJ2-5
CASSIAGTLQETQYF
TGTGCCAGTAGTATAGCTGGGACACTCCAAGAGACCCAGTACTTC
>TRBV27|.|.|TRBJ2-7
CAVSGTGFVSASGRAYEQYF
TGTGCCGTCTCCGGGACAGGGTTTGTTTCTGCTAGCGGGCGGGCCTACGAGCAGTACTTC
>TRBV27|few|TRBD1|TRBJ1-6
CASSDRGIGSPLHF
TGTGCCAGCAGTGACAGGGGTATTGGGTCACCCCTCCACTTT
>TRBV7-3|few|.|TRBJ2-5
CASSLRAGLDFSQYF
TGTGCCAGCAGCTTACGGGCGGGACTTGACTTCTCCCAGTACTTC
>TRBV4-3|.|.|TRBJ2-7
CASSPNLQSSYEQYF
TGCGCCAGCAGCCCCAACCTACAGAGCTCCTACGAGCAGTACTTC
>TRBV4-2|.|TRBD1|TRBJ1-2
CASSQEGGTGRPNYGYTF
TGTGCCAGCAGCCAAGAGGGGGGGACAGGCAGACCTAACTATGGCTACACCTTC
>TRBV30|.|.|TRBJ1-4
CAWSEDSGEKLFF
TGTGCCTGGAGTGAGGACTCTGGTGAAAAACTGTTTTTT
>TRBV6-5|once|.|TRBJ1-1
CASRTGSNTEAFF
TGTGCCAGCAGGACCGGGTCGAACACTGAAGCTTTCTTT
>TRBV6-5|.|TRBD1|TRBJ2-5
CASSLRTGVRETQYF
TGTGCCAGCAGCCTTCGGACAGGAGTGCGAGAGACCCAGTACTTC
>TRBV24-1|.|.|TRBJ2-1
CATSNQRASPNNEQFF
TGTGCCACCAGTAACCAACGCGCCTCTCCTAACAATGAGCAGTTCTTC
>TRBV5-1|.|.|TRBJ1-1
CASSLNDQGEAFF
TGCGCCAGCAGCTTGAACGACCAGGGGGAAGCTTTCTTT
>TRBV11-2|.|TRBD1|TRBJ1-1
CASSLGAQGAVGEAFF
TGTGCCAGCAGCTTGGGTGCTCAGGGGGCCGTAGGTGAAGCTTTCTTT
>TRBV19|.|.|TRBJ1-2
CASSRMGQKIGYTF
TGTGCCAGTAGTAGGATGGGACAAAAGATTGGCTACACCTTC
>TRBV30|.|.|TRBJ2-7
CAWREAGVRYEQYF
TGTGCCTGGAGAGAGGCAGGGGTGCGGTACGAGCAGTACTTC
>TRBV5-1|.|.|TRBJ1-2
CASRLPGGATNGYTF
TGCGCCAGCAGATTGCCGGGGGGGGCCACGAATGGCTACACCTTC
>TRBV28|.|.|TRBJ2-5
CASSPQGTQYF
TGTGCCAGCAGTCCTCAGGGGACCCAGTACTTC
>TRBV7-2|.|.|TRBJ2-2
CASSSSGNTGELFF
TGTGCCAGCAGCTCTTCGGGGAACACCGGGGAGCTGTTTTTT
>TRBV5-6|.|TRBD1|TRBJ1-3
CASSLPPRQGWTGNTIYF
TGTGCCAGCAGCTTGCCTCCACGACAGGGTTGGACTGGAAACACCATATATTTT